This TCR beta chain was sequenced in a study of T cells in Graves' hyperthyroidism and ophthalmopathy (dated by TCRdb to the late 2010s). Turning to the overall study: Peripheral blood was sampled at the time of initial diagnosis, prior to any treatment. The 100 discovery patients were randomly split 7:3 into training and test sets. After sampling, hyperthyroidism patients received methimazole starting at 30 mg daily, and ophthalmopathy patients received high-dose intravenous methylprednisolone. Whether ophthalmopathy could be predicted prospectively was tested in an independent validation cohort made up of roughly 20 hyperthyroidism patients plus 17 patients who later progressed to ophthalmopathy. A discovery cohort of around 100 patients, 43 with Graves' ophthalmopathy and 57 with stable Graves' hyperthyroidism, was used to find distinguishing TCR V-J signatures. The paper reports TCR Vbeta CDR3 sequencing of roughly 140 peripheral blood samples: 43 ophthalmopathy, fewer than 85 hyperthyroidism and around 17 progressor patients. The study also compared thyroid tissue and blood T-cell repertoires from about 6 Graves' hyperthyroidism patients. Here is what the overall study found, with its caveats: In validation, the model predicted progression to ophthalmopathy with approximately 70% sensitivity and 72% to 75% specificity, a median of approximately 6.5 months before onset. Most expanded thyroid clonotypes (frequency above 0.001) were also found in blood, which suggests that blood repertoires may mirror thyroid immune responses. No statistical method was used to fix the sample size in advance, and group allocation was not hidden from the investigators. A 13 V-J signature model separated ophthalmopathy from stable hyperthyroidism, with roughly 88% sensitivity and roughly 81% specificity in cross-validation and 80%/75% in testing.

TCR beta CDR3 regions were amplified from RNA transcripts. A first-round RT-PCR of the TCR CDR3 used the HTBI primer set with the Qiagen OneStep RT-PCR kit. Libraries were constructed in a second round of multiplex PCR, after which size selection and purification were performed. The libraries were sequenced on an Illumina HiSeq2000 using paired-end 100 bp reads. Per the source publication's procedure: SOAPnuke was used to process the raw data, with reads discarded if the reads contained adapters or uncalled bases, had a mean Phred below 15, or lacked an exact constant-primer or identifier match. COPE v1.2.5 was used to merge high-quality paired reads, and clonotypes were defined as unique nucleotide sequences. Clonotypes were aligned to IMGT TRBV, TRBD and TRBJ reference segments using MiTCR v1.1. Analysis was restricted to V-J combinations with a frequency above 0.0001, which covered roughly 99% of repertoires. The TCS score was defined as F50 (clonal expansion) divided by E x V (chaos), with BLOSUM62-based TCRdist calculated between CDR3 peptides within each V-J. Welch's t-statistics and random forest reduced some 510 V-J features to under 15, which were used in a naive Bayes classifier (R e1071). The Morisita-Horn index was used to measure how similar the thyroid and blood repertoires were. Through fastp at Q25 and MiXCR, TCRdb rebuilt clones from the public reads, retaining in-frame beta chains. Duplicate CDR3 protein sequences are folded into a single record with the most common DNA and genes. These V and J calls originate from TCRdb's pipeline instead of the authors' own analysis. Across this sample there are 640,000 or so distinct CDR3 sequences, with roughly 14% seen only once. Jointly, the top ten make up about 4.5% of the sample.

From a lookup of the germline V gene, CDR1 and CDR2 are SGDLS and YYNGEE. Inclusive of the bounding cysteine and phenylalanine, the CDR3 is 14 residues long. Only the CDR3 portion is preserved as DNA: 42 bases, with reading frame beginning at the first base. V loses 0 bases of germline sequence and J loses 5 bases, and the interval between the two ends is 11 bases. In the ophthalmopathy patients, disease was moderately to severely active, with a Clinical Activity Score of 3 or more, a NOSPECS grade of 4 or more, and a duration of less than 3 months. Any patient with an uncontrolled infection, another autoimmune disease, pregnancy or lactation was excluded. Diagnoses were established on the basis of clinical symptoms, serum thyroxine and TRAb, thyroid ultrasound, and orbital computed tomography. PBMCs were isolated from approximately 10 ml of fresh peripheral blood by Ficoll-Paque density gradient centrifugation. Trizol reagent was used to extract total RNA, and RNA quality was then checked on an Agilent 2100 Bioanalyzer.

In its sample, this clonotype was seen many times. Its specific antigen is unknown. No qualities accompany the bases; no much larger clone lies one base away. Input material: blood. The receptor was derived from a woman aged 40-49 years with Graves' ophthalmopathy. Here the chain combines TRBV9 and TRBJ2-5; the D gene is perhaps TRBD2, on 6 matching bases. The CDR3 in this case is CASSVDLGRETQYF. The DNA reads TGTGCCAGCAGCGTAGATTTGGGGAGGGAGACCCAGTACTTC.